The clone carrying this TCR beta chain was seen at least ten times. The sample belongs to a study of CD8 T cells in ankylosing spondylitis. The V gene end was trimmed by 4 bases and the J gene end by 0 bases; junction bases not matched to a gene: 9. Germline V gene lookup returns CDR1 DFQATT and CDR2 SNEGSKA (reference sequence). This CDR3 is built from 15 residues. TCRdb re-derived calls from the 5' RACE reads in MiXCR, one entry per CDR3 protein. The sample has 150,000 to 200,000 distinct CDR3 sequences; approximately 12% are singletons. Material: blood, either unsorted or a sorted T cell fraction (not recorded which). The receptor was isolated from a female donor with ankylosing spondylitis or in good health (not recorded which). This chain joins TRBV20-1 and TRBJ2-7, with TRBD1 matching 7 bases. The CDR3 protein is CSAKDRVAFSYEQYF. CDR3 DNA sequence: TGCAGTGCTAAAGACAGGGTGGCCTTCTCCTACGAGCAGTACTTC.